These 4 T cell receptor beta chains originate from one sample sequenced in a study of identical twins. One entry per CDR3 protein results from TCRdb running MiXCR on the 5' RACE reads. The table has a few hundred thousand distinct CDR3 sequences, approximately 15% seen once. These same data were also listed under a study on yellow fever vaccine responses in identical twins.

Sequencing input: CD4+ T cells sorted from blood. The source of these receptors is a woman younger than 30 in good health.

Ten or more counts support this clonotype. The chain couples TRBV20-1 to TRBJ2-4; D possibly matches TRBD1 or TRBD2 (5 bases each). Germline values: CDR1 DFQATT, CDR2 SNEGSKA (reference sequence). This CDR3 contains 15 residues. V dropped 5 bases and J dropped 0 bases, with 14 bases sitting between them. The CDR3 nucleotides are TGCAGTGCTGACCGGGACGGGGAAGCCAAAAACATTCAGTACTTC. As protein: CSADRDGEAKNIQYF.

This clonotype was seen repeatedly, ten times or more. This rearrangement joins TRBV5-1 to TRBJ2-3, with D perhaps matching TRBD1 (5 bases). The length of the CDR3 is 13 residues. V gave up 4 bases and J gave up 1 base, with 7 bases separating them. Germline values: CDR1 SGHRS, CDR2 YFSETQ. This chain's CDR3 is CASSTGRTDTQYF. CDR3 sequence (DNA): TGCGCCAGCAGCACAGGACGCACAGATACGCAGTATTTT.

This clonotype was picked up many times. This rearrangement joins TRBV7-2 to TRBJ2-3, with D perhaps matching TRBD1 (6 bases). Germline V gives CDR1 SGHTA, CDR2 FQGNSA. V was cut by 0 bases and J by 2 bases, with 15 bases left in between. CDR3 length: 17 amino acids. The CDR3 spells CASSLATGSGVTDTQYF. The CDR3 nucleotides read TGTGCCAGCAGCTTAGCGACAGGTAGTGGGGTCACAGATACGCAGTATTTT.

This clonotype was observed at least ten times. The gene calls are TRBV7-8 and TRBJ2-6; TRBD1 might be the D (5 bases). CDR3 length: 16 residues. In germline, CDR1 is SGHVS, CDR2 FQNEAQ. V lost 0 bases and J 2 bases, leaving 8 bases between the germline ends. Here the CDR3 DNA reads TGTGCCAGCAGCTTAGCAGGGGCGCCTGGGGCCAACGTCCTGACTTTC. Translated, it gives CASSLAGAPGANVLTF.